This TCR beta chain derives from a study of regulatory T cells in long-lasting Graves disease. CDR3 regions were amplified by Arm-PCR using iRepertoire HTBI primers to build TCR beta libraries. TCRdb reprocessed the multiplex PCR reads via MiXCR and lists one record per CDR3 protein. The sample yields approximately 400,000 distinct CDR3 sequences, about 11% seen once. The time point denotes: newly diagnosed GD, antithyroid drugs for less than 3 months. Isolated PBMC RNA provided the starting material for the TCR library. Looked up from germline, CDR1 is SGDLS and CDR2 is YYNGEE. After removal of 3 bases from V and 0 bases from J, the junction contained 10 bases not matched to a gene. The CDR3 totals 18 residues. General study findings and limits: Preferential use of TRBV28, TRBJ1-2 and TRBJ2-5 was seen in persistent disease.

This clonotype turned up a few times. Antigen: not known. These data were also reused for a study on T cells in Graves' hyperthyroidism and ophthalmopathy.

The starting material was peripheral blood mononuclear cells (PBMCs), obtained at new diagnosis, from a patient treated with antithyroid drugs. The chain has TRBV9 and TRBJ2-2; TRBD2 aligns across 8 bases. The TCR comes from a young woman with Graves disease. The CDR3 DNA is TGTGCCAGCAGCGAGTGGGGGCGGGGGGATTCGAACACCGGGGAGCTGTTTTTT. Residues: CASSEWGRGDSNTGELFF.